The next 16 T cell receptor beta chains were all read from a single sample in a study of blood T cell repertoires in COVID-19. Sequenced by immunoSEQ multiplex PCR; TCRdb stores in-frame clones only, minus some. Among 200,000 to 300,000 clones listed, approximately 86% were seen once. Sequenced sample: peripheral blood. The receptors here all came from a woman aged 30 to 39 who had recovered from COVID-19.

CDR3 DNA: TGTGCCAGTACCGGACTAGCGGGGGGATACACCGGGGAGCTGTTTTTT. Translation gives CASTGLAGGYTGELFF. J is TRBJ2-2 and V is TRBV19; 14 nucleotides line up with TRBD2. The germline gives CDR1 LNHDA, CDR2 SQIVND (reference sequence). With V trimmed by 7 bases and J by 3 bases, 4 bases remained unmatched. The CDR3 is 16 residues long.

There are a few counts of this clone. The chain uses TRBV5-1 and TRBJ2-7; D gene unclear. Deletions cut 0 bases from V and 4 bases from J, with 8 bases between. Germline lookup yields CDR1 SGHRS and CDR2 YFSETQ. The CDR3 loop spans 13 amino acids. CDR3 DNA: TGCGCCAGCAGCTTGGCGGCGGCTTACGAGCAGTACTTC. Its protein is CASSLAAAYEQYF.

The rearrangement uses TRBV11-2 and TRBJ1-1, with TRBD1 identical over 10 bases. Trimming cost V 3 bases and J 9 bases; bases outside gene matches: 13. CDR1 SGHAT and CDR2 FQNNGV come from the germline V gene. CDR3 length equals 16 residues. CDR3 residues: CASSFTGTGAPWKAFF. Written as DNA, the CDR3 is TGTGCCAGCAGCTTTACCGGGACAGGGGCCCCTTGGAAAGCTTTCTTT.

The chain combines TRBV18 with TRBJ2-3; weak D call: TRBD1 (5 bases). Germline V gives CDR1 KGHSH, CDR2 LQKENI. V was trimmed by 6 bases and J by 2 bases, leaving 15 bases between them. The CDR3 extends over 15 amino acids. Here the CDR3 DNA reads TGTGCCAGCTCGCCCAATCAGGGCTCCACAGATACGCAGTATTTT. Its protein product is CASSPNQGSTDTQYF.

The chain has TRBV15 and TRBJ2-3; TRBD2 agrees at 13 bases. The V segment lost 5 bases and the J segment 2 bases; nucleotides outside the gene matches: 4. The length of the CDR3 is 16 residues. CDR1 and CDR2 from the germline V gene are LNHNV and YYDKDF (reference sequence). This chain's CDR3 is CATSSGLAGTTDTQYF. DNA for the CDR3: TGTGCCACCAGCTCGGGACTAGCGGGGACCACAGATACGCAGTATTTT.

This chain links TRBV27 with TRBJ2-3; TRBD2 agrees at 8 bases. V shed 5 bases, J shed 7 bases, and the junction held 17 bases outside the gene matches. Germline V gene data show CDR1 as MNHEY and CDR2 as SMNVEV (reference sequence). There are 17 residues in the CDR3. In DNA, the CDR3 is TGTGCCAGCAGTCCATGGGGCCCTCGGGAGGGGAAAAATACGCAGTATTTT. Encoded protein: CASSPWGPREGKNTQYF.

On this clone: Other DNA sequences in the sample encode the same CDR3. The V and J genes are TRBV10-3 and TRBJ2-7, with 7 bases identical to TRBD1. V shed 0 bases and J 3 bases; nucleotides not matched to a gene: 2. The CDR3 runs 14 residues. Germline V gene data show CDR1 as ENHRY and CDR2 as SYGVKD. The CDR3 loop is CAISESGTDYEQYF. The CDR3 DNA is TGTGCCATCAGTGAGTCGGGGACAGACTACGAGCAGTACTTC.

The chain links TRBV4-1 to TRBJ2-2; possibly TRBD2 for D (5 bases). Trimming removed 8 bases from V and 5 bases from J, with 18 bases in between. This CDR3 has 15 residues. CDR1 and CDR2 from the germline V gene are MGHRA and YSYEKL. CDR3 sequence: CASAISGVGTGELFF. As DNA, the CDR3 is TGCGCCAGCGCTATTTCCGGGGTGGGGACCGGGGAGCTGTTTTTT.

This chain connects TRBV7-9 to TRBJ1-5, with D tentatively TRBD1 (6 bases). Per the germline V gene, CDR1 is SEHNR and CDR2 is FQNEAQ (reference sequence). The CDR3 spans 15 residues. Deletions cut 5 bases from V and 4 bases from J, with 15 bases between. Here the CDR3 reads CASSQSTTGNQPQHF. The CDR3 DNA is TGTGCCAGCAGCCAATCAACCACAGGGAATCAGCCCCAGCATTTT.

The genes are TRBV13 and TRBJ2-7, with D tentatively TRBD1 (5 bases). The germline V and J ends were trimmed by 1 base and 4 bases, with 11 bases remaining between them. Germline CDR1 reads PRHDT; CDR2 reads FYEKMQ (reference sequence). The CDR3 loop spans 14 amino acids. The CDR3 DNA reads TGTGCCAGCAGCTTAGTGGGCAGGGTGTACGAGCAGTACTTC. The encoded protein is CASSLVGRVYEQYF.

The V gene is TRBV6-5, the J gene TRBJ2-1; 10 nucleotides agree with TRBD1. The V gene end was trimmed by 6 bases and the J gene end by 10 bases; junction bases not matched to a gene: 6. Germline CDR1 is MNHEY and CDR2 is SVGAGI. The CDR3 consists of 13 residues. CDR3 sequence (DNA): TGTGCCAGCAGGCGACAGGGGGCGGGGGAGCAGTTCTTC. Encoded protein: CASRRQGAGEQFF.

The chain combines TRBV2 with TRBJ2-3; D unresolved. Germline V gene lookup returns CDR1 SNHLY and CDR2 FYNNEI. Trimming stripped 9 bases from V and 2 bases from J, with 12 bases between. The CDR3 has 13 residues. CDR3 nucleotide sequence: TGTGCCAGTCTTAAATCCCTCACAGATACGCAGTATTTT. It specifies CASLKSLTDTQYF.

The CDR3 DNA is TGTGCCAGCAGCTTATCCCGGGCGGGGGAAGAGACCCAGTACTTC. It codes for CASSLSRAGEETQYF. V and J are TRBV7-9 and TRBJ2-5; the match to TRBD2 covers 7 bases. The CDR3 runs to 15 residues. J lost 3 bases, V lost 2 bases, and 6 bases had no gene match. Germline assignment: CDR1 SEHNR and CDR2 FQNEAQ (reference sequence).

The chain carries TRBV7-9 and TRBJ1-4; TRBD1 might be the D (5 bases). The germline V gene has CDR1 SEHNR and CDR2 FQNEAQ (reference sequence). The CDR3 loop spans 15 amino acids. V was pared by 2 bases and J by 3 bases, with 10 bases between. CDR3 sequence reads: CASSLNQGPNEKLFF. As DNA, the CDR3 is TGTGCCAGCAGCTTAAATCAGGGTCCTAATGAAAAACTGTTTTTT.

This clone was counted between two and nine times. The chain recombines TRBV7-9 with TRBJ1-2; D is possibly TRBD1 (5 bases). Trimming left V 1 base short and J 2 bases short, with 11 bases between. Germline V gene data show CDR1 as SEHNR and CDR2 as FQNEAQ (reference sequence). This CDR3 is built from 15 residues. The DNA for the CDR3 is TGTGCCAGCAGCTTAGATTTTGGGGGGAACTATGGCTACACCTTC. Translated, it gives CASSLDFGGNYGYTF.

The chain joins TRBV7-3 to TRBJ2-5; weak D call: TRBD2 (6 bases). Between the trimmed V and J ends, which lost 4 bases and 2 bases, there was a span of 17 bases. This CDR3 spans 16 amino acids. The germline CDR1 and CDR2 sequences are SGHTA and FQGTGA. The CDR3 protein is CASSSGRRGSQETQYF. The CDR3, as DNA: TGTGCCAGCAGCTCCGGGCGGAGGGGAAGTCAAGAGACCCAGTACTTC.